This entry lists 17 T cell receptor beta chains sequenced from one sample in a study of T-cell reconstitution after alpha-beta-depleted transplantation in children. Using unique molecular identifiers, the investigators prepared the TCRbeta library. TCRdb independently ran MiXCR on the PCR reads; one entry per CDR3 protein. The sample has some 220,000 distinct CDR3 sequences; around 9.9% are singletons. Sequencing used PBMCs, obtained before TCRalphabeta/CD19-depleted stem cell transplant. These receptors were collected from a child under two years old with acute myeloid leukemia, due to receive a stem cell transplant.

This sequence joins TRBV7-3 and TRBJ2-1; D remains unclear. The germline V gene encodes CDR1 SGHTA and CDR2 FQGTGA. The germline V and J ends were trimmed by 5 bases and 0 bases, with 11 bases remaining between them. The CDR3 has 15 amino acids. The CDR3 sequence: CASSQTRVSYNEQFF. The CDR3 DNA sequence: TGTGCCAGCAGCCAAACCCGGGTCTCCTACAATGAGCAGTTCTTC.

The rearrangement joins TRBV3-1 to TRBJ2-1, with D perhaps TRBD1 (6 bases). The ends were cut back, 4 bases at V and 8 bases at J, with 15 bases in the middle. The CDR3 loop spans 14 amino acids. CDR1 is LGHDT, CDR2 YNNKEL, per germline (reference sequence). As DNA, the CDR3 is TGTGCCAGCAGCCCACGAGGACAGTACGATGAGCAGTTCTTC. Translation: CASSPRGQYDEQFF.

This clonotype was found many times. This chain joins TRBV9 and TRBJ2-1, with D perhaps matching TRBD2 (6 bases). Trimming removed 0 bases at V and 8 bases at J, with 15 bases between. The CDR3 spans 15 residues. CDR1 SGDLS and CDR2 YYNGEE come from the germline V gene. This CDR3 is CASSVVPGSVYEQFF. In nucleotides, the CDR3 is TGTGCCAGCAGCGTAGTACCCGGGAGTGTTTATGAGCAGTTCTTC.

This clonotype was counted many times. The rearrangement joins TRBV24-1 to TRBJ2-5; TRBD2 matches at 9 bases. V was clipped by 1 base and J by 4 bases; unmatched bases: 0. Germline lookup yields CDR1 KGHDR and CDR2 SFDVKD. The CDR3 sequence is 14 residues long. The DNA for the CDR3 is TGTGCCACCAGTGATTTACTAGCGGGAGAGACCCAGTACTTC. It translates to CATSDLLAGETQYF.

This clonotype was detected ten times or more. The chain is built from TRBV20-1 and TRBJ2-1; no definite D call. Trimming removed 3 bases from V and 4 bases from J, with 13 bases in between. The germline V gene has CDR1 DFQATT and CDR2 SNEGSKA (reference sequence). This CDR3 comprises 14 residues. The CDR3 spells CSASGDAVYNEQFF. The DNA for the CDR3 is TGCAGTGCTAGTGGCGACGCAGTATACAATGAGCAGTTCTTC.

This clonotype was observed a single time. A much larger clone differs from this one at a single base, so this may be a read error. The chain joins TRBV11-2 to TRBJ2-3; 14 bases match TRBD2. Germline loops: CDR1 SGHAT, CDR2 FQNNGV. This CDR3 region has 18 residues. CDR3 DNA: TGTGCCGGCAGCTACGGGACTAGCGGGGGTCGGGGCACAGATACGCAGTATTTT. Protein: CAGSYGTSGGRGTDTQYF.

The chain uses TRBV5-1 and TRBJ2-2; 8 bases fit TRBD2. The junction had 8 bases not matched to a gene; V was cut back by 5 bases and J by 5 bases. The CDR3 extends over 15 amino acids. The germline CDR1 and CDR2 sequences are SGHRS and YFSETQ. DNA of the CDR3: TGCGCCAGCAGTACCGCGGGAGGTAGTACCGGGGAGCTGTTTTTT. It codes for CASSTAGGSTGELFF.

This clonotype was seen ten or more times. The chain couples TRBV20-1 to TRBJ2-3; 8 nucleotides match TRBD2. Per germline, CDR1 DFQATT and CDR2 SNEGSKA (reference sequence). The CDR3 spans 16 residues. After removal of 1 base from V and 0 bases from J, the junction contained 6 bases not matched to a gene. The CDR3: CSARGGGLESTDTQYF. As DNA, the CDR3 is TGCAGTGCTAGAGGGGGGGGACTAGAGAGCACAGATACGCAGTATTTT.

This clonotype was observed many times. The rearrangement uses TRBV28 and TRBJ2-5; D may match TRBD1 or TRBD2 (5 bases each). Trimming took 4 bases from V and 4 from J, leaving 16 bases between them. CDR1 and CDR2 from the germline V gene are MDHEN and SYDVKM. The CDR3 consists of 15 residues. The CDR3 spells CASSSHTLRGETQYF. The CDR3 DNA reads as TGTGCCAGCAGTTCCCATACATTGAGGGGAGAGACCCAGTACTTC. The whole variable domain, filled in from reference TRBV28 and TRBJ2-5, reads DVKVTQSSRYLVKRTGEKVFLECVQDMDHENMFWYRQDPGLGLRLIYFSYDVKMKEKGDIPEGYSVSREKKERFSLILESASTNQTSMYLCASSSHTLRGETQYFGPGTRLLVL.

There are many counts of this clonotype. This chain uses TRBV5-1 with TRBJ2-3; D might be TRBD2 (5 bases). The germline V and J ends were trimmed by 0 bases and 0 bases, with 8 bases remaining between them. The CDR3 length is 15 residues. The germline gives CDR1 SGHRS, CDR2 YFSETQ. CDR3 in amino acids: CASSLVLASTDTQYF. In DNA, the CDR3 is TGCGCCAGCAGCTTGGTGCTAGCTAGCACAGATACGCAGTATTTT.

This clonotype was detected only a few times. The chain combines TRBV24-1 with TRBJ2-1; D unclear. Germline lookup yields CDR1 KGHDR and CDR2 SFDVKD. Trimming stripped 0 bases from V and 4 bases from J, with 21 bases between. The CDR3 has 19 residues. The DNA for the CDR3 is TGTGCCACCAGTGATTTGCAAATCATGGGTACTCCCGGTTACAATGAGCAGTTCTTC. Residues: CATSDLQIMGTPGYNEQFF.

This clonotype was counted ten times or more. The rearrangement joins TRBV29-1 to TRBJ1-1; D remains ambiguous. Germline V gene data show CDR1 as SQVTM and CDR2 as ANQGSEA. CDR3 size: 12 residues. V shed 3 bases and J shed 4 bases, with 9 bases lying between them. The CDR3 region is CSVDGVLTEAFF. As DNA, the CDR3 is TGCAGCGTTGACGGCGTTCTCACTGAAGCTTTCTTT.

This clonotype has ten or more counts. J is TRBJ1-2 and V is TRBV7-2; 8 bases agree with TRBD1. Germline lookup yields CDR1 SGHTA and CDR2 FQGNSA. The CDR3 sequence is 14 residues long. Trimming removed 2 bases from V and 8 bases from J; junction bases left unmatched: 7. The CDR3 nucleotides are TGTGCCAGCAGCTTAATGGACAGGGAGACAGGCTACACCTTC. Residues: CASSLMDRETGYTF.

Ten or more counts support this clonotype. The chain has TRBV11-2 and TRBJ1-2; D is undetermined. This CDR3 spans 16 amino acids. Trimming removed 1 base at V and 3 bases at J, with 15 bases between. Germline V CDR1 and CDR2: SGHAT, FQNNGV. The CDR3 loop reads CASSLVMSGSDYGYTF. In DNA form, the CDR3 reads TGTGCCAGCAGCTTAGTAATGTCAGGAAGCGACTATGGCTACACCTTC.

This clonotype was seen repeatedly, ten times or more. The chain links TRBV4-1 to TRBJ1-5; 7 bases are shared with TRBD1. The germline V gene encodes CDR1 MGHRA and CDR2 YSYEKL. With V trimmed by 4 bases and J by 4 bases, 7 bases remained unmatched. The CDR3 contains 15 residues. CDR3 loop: CASSRLTGRNQPQHF. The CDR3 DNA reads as TGCGCCAGCAGCCGCCTGACAGGGAGGAATCAGCCCCAGCATTTT.

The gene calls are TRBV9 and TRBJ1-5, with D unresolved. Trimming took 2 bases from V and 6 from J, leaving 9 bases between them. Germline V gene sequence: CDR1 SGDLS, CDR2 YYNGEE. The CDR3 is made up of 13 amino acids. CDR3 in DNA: TGTGCCAGCAGCGTTTCCTACGGTCAGCCCCAGCATTTT. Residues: CASSVSYGQPQHF.

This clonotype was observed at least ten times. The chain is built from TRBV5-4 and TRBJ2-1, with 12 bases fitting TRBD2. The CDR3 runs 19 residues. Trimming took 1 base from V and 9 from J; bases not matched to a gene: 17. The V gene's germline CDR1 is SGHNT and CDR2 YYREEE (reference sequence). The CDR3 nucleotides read TGTGCCAGCAGCTTGCCACAAGAGTCCGGGACTAGCGGGCTCGGTGAGCAGTTCTTC. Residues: CASSLPQESGTSGLGEQFF.